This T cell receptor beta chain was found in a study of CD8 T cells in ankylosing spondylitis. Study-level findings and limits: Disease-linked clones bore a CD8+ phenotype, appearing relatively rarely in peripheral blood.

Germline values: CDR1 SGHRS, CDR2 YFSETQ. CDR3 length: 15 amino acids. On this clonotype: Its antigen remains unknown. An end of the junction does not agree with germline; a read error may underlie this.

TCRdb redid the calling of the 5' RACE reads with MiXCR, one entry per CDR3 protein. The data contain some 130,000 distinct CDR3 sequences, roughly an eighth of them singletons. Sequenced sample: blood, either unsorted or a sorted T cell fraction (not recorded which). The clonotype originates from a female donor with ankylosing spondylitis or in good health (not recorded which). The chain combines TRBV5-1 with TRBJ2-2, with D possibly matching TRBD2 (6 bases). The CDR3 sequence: CASNAEEGNTGELLF. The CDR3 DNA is TGCGCCAGCAACGCGGAGGAGGGAAACACCGGGGAGCTGCTTTTT.